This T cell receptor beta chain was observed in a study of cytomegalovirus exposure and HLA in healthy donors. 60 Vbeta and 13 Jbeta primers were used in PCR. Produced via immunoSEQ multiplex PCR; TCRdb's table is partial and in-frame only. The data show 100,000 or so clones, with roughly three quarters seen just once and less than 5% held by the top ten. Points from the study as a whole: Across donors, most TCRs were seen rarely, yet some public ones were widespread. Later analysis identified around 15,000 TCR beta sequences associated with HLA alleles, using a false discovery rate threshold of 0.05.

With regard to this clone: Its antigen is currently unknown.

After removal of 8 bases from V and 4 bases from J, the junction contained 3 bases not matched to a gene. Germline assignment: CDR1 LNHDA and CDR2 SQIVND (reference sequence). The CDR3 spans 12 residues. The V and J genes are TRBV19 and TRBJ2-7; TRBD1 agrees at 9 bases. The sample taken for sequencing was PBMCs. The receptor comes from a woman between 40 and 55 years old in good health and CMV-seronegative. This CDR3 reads CASSQGAYEQYF. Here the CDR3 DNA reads TGTGCCAGTTCACAGGGGGCTTACGAGCAGTACTTC.